This T cell receptor beta chain is drawn from a study of OX40 agonist ivuxolimab in advanced cancers. General study points: Among the nonresponders, some also had low normalized T-cell clonal expansion. Clonal expansion from baseline to week 6 occurred in both CD4+ and CD8+ T cells.

Assay: immunoSEQ multiplex PCR; the TCRdb copy retains only in-frame clones and omits some. The sample carries about 79,000 clones, roughly 85% recorded once. With respect to this clone: Its antigen is as yet unknown.

CDR1 MGHRA and CDR2 YSYEKL come from the germline V gene. The CDR3 consists of 16 residues. Trimming at V came to 4 bases and at J to 2 bases, leaving 9 bases not matched to a gene. The chain joins TRBV4-1 to TRBJ2-3; 7 positions match TRBD2. The clonotype originates from an adult with an advanced solid tumor such as melanoma, head and neck, liver or kidney cancer. The source was CD4+ or CD8+ T cells sorted from blood, collected in a trial of the OX40 agonist ivuxolimab. The CDR3 is CASSLLLADSTDTQYF. CDR3 bases: TGCGCCAGCAGCCTCCTCCTAGCGGACTCCACAGATACGCAGTATTTT.